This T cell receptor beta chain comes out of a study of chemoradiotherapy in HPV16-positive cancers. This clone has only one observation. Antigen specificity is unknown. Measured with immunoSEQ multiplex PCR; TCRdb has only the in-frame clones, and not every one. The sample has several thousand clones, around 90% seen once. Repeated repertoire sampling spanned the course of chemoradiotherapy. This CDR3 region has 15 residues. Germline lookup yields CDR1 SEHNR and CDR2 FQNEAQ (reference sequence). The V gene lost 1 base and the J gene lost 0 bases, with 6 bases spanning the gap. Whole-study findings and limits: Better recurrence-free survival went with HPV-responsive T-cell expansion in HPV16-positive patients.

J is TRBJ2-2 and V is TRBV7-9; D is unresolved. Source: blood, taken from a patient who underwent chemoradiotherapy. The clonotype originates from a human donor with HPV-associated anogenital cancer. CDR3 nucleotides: TGTGCCAGCAGCTTAGGGGCGGCGAACACCGGGGAGCTGTTTTTT. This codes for CASSLGAANTGELFF.